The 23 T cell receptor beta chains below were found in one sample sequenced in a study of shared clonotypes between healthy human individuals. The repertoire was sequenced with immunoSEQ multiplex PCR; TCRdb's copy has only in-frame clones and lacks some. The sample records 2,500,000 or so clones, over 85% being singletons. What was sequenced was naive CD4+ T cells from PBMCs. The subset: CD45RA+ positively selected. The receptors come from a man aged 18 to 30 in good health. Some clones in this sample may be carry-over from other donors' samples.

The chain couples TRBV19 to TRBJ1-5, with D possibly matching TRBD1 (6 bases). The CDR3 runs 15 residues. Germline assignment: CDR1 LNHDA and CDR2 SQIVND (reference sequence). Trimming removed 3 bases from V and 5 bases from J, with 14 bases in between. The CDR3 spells CASSIGGDTYQPQHF. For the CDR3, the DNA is TGTGCCAGTAGTATCGGGGGGGACACCTATCAGCCCCAGCATTTT. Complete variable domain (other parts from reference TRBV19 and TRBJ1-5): DGGITQSPKYLFRKEGQNVTLSCEQNLNHDAMYWYRQDPGQGLRLIYYSQIVNDFQKGDIAEGYSVSREKKESFPLTVTSAQKNPTAFYLCASSIGGDTYQPQHFGDGTRLSIL.

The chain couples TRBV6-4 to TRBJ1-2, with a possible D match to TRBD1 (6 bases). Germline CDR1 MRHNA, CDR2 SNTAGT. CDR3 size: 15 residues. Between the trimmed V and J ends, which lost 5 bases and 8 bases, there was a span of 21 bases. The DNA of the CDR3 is TGTGCCAGCAGTCCCGGACAGCCCCGACTTGGGGGCTACACCTTC. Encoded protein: CASSPGQPRLGGYTF.

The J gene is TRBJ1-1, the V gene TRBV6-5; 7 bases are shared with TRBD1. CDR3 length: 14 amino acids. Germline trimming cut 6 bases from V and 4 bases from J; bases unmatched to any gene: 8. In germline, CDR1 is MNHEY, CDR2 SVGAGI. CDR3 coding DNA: TGTGCCAGCAGGACAGGGATCGGGGGCACTGAAGCTTTCTTT. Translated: CASRTGIGGTEAFF.

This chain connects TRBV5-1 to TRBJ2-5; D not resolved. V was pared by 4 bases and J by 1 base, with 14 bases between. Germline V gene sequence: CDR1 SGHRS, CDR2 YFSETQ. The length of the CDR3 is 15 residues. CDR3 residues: CASSPWPGPQETQYF. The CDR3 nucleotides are TGCGCCAGCAGCCCCTGGCCCGGGCCCCAAGAGACCCAGTACTTC. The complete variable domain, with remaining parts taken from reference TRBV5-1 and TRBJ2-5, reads KAGVTQTPRYLIKTRGQQVTLSCSPISGHRSVSWYQQTPGQGLQFLFEYFSETQRNKGNFPGRFSGRQFSNSRSEMNVSTLELGDSALYLCASSPWPGPQETQYFGPGTRLLVL.

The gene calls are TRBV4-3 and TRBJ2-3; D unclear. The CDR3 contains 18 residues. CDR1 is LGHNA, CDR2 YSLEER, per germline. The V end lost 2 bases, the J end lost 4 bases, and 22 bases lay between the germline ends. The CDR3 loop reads CASSQTRPISPPPDTQYF. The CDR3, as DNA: TGCGCCAGCAGCCAAACGAGGCCTATCAGTCCCCCCCCAGATACGCAGTATTTT.

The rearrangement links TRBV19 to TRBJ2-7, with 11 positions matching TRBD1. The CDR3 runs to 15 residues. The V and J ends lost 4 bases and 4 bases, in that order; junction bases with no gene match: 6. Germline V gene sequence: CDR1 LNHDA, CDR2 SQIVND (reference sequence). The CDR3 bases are TGTGCCAGTAGTACCCCGGGACAGGGGGGGTACGAGCAGTACTTC. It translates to CASSTPGQGGYEQYF.

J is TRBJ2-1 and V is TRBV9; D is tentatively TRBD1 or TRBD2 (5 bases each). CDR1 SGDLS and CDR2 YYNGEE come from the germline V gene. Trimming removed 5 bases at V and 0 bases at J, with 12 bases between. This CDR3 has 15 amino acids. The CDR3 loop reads CASSVGDVSYNEQFF. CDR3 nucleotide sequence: TGTGCCAGCAGTGTGGGGGATGTCTCCTACAATGAGCAGTTCTTC.

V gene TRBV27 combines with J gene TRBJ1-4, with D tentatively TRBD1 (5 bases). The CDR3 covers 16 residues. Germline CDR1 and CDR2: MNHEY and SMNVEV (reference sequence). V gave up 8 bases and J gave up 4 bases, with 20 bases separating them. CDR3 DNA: TGTGCCAGCGCAACCCCGCGGGGCAGAATTAATGAAAAACTGTTTTTT. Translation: CASATPRGRINEKLFF. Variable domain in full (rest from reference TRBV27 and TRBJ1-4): EAQVTQNPRYLITVTGKKLTVTCSQNMNHEYMSWYRQDPGLGLRQIYYSMNVEVTDKGDVPEGYKVSRKEKRNFPLILESPSPNQTSLYFCASATPRGRINEKLFFGSGTQLSVL.

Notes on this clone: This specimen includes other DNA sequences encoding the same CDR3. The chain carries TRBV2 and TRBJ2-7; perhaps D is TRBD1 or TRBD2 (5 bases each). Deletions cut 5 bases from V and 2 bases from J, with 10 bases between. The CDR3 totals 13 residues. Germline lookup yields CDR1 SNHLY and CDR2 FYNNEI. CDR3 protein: CASSTGTTYEQYF. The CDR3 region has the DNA TGTGCCAGCAGTACCGGGACCACCTACGAGCAGTACTTC.

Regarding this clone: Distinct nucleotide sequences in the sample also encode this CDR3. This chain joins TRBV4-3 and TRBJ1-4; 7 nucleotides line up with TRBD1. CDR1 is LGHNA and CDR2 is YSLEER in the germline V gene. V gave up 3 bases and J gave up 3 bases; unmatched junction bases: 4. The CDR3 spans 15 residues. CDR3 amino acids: CASSQEGAANEKLFF. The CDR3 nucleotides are TGCGCCAGCAGCCAGGAGGGGGCTGCTAATGAAAAACTGTTTTTT.

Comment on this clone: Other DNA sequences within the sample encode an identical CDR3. CDR3 sequence (DNA): TGTGCCAGCAGTCTCACAGGGAACTATGGCTACACCTTC. It codes for CASSLTGNYGYTF. V is TRBV6-6 and J is TRBJ1-2; possible D gene TRBD1, 6 bases. Per the germline V gene, CDR1 is MNHNY and CDR2 is SVGAGI (reference sequence). Trimming removed 5 bases at V and 2 bases at J, with 9 bases between. The CDR3 length is 13 residues.

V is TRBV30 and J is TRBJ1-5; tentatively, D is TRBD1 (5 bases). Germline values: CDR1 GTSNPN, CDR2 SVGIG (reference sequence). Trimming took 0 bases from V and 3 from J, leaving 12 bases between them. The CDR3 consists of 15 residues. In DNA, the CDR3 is TGTGCCTGGAGTGTACGCGGGGGGTTCAATCAGCCCCAGCATTTT. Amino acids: CAWSVRGGFNQPQHF. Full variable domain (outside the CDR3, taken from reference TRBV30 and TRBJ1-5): SQTIHQWPATLVQPVGSPLSLECTVEGTSNPNLYWYRQAAGRGLQLLFYSVGIGQISSEVPQNLSASRPQDRQFILSSKKLLLSDSGFYLCAWSVRGGFNQPQHFGDGTRLSIL.

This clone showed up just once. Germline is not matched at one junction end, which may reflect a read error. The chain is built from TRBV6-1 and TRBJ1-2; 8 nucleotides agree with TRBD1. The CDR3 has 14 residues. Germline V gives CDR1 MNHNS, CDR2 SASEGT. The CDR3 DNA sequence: TGTGCCAGCAGCGCTCGACAGGGGAGGTATGGCCACACCTTC. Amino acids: CASSARQGRYGHTF.

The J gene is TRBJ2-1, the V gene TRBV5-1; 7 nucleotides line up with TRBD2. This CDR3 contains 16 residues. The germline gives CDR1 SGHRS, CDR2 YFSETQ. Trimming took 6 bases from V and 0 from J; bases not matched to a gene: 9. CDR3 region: CASTTEGGRSYNEQFF. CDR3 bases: TGCGCCAGCACCACCGAGGGAGGGCGCTCCTACAATGAGCAGTTCTTC.

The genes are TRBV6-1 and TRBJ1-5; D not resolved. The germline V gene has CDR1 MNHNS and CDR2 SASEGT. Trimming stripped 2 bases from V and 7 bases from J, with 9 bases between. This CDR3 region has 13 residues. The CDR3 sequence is CASSERDPQPQHF. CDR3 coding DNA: TGTGCCAGCAGTGAAAGGGATCCACAGCCCCAGCATTTT.

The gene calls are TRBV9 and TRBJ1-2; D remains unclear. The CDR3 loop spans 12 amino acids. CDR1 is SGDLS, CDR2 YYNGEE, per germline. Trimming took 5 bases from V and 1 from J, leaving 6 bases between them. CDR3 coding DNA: TGTGCCAGCAGGCGGGGTAACTATGGCTACACCTTC. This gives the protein CASRRGNYGYTF.

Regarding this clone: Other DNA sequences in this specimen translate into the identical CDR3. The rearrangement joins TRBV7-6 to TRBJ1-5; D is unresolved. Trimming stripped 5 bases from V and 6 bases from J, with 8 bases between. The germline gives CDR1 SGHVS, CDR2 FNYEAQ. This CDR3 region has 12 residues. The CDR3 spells CASSPGGQPQHF. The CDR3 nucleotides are TGTGCCAGCAGCCCCGGTGGTCAGCCCCAGCATTTT.

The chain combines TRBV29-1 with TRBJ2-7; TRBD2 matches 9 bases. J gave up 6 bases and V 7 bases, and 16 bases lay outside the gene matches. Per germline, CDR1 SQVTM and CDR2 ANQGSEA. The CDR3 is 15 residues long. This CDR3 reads CSAVGLFSGSGEQYF. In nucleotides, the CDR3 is TGCAGCGCGGTGGGGCTTTTTAGCGGGAGCGGCGAGCAGTACTTC.

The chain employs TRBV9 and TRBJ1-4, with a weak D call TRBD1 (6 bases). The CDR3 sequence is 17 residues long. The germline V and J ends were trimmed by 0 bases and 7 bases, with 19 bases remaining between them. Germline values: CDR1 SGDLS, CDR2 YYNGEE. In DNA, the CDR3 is TGTGCCAGCAGCGTAGCAGGTTGGGGGCTAGTTGGTGAAAAACTGTTTTTT. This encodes CASSVAGWGLVGEKLFF.

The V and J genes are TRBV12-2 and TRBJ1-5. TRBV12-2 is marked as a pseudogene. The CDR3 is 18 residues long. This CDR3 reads CASRLARGQASRNQPQHF. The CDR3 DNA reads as TGTGCAAGTCGCTTAGCCCGAGGTCAGGCGAGCCGCAATCAGCCCCAGCATTTT.

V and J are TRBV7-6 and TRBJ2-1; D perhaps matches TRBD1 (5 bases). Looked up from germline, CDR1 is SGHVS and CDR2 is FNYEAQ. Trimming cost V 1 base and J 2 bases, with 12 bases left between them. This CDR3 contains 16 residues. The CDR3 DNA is TGTGCCAGCAGCTTAGTATCGGCAGGGACCTACAATGAGCAGTTCTTC. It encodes CASSLVSAGTYNEQFF.

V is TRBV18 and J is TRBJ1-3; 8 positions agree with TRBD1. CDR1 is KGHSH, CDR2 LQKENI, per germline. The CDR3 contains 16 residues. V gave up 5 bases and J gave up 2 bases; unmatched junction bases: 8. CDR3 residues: CASSAGQAETGNTIYF. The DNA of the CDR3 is TGTGCCAGCTCAGCGGGACAGGCCGAGACTGGAAACACCATATATTTT.

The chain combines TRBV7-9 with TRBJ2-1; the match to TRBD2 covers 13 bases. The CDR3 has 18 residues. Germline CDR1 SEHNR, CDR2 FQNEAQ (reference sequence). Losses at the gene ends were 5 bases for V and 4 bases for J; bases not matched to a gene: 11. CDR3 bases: TGTGCCAGCAGCACCCCCCCGGGACTAGCGGGAACATACAATGAGCAGTTCTTC. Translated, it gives CASSTPPGLAGTYNEQFF.